This T cell receptor beta chain was captured by sequencing in a study of CD8+CD57+ T cells in acquired aplastic anemia. The overall study: Across the sorted CD4+ and CD8+ cells, DNA amounts averaged approximately 3 ug. The study, taken as a whole, reports: Comparison of patients with controls identified twenty-nine shared CD8+ CDR3 sequences. Patients were compared with controls for CD8+ Simpson's diversity, and no significant difference emerged.

The use of genomic DNA as template underpinned the TCR beta VDJ and CDR3 profiling. MiXCR, applied by TCRdb to the reads, yields one record per CDR3 protein. The sample shows 250,000 or so distinct CDR3 sequences, around 45% of them seen only once. The V gene end was trimmed by 5 bases and the J gene end by 6 bases; junction bases not matched to a gene: 6. CDR3 length: 13 amino acids. Germline V gene lookup returns CDR1 SGHDN and CDR2 FVKESK. Patients sequenced had flow cytometry evidence of CD8+CD57+ cell expansion. Everyone among the patients had severe acquired aplastic anemia. Concerning this clonotype: Its antigen is unidentified.

Sequenced material: sorted CD4+, CD8+, or CD8+CD57+ T cells (not recorded which) from PBMCs. The chain couples TRBV14 to TRBJ1-2; TRBD1 matches 7 bases. The clonotype originates from a human donor with aplastic anemia. CDR3 in amino acids: CASSSGTAHGYTF. As DNA, the CDR3 is TGTGCCAGCAGCAGCGGGACAGCCCATGGCTACACCTTC. Combining the CDR3 with reference TRBV14 and TRBJ1-2 gives the whole variable domain EAGVTQFPSHSVIEKGQTVTLRCDPISGHDNLYWYRRVMGKEIKFLLHFVKESKQDESGMPNNRFLAERTGGTYSTLKVQPAELEDSGVYFCASSSGTAHGYTFGSGTRLTVV.